A selection of T cell receptor beta chains follows, all from one sample in a study of blood T cell repertoires in COVID-19. Method: immunoSEQ multiplex PCR; TCRdb's copy keeps in-frame clones and lacks some. This table has 140,000 to 150,000 clones, around four fifths appearing once. The sequenced sample consisted of peripheral blood. The receptors shown here come from a human donor in a cohort sampled during active COVID-19. Each CDR3 is given with its conserved first and last residue. Fields, in order: clone size, D gene, J gene, V gene, CDR3 protein, CDR3 DNA. The D gene is left open where the match is weak. Clone size is stated in some rows and not others, as once, few, many or a class when expanded.

abundance: .
d_gene: TRBD2
j_gene: TRBJ2-3
v_gene: TRBV4-1
CDR3aa: CASSQEGLVLGDTQYF
CDR3nt: TGCGCCAGCAGCCAAGAAGGACTAGTCTTAGGAGATACGCAGTATTTT

abundance: once
d_gene: TRBD1
j_gene: TRBJ1-6
v_gene: TRBV19
CDR3aa: CASSARDRASPLHF
CDR3nt: TGTGCCAGTAGTGCCCGGGACAGGGCTTCACCCCTCCACTTT

abundance: few
d_gene: .
j_gene: TRBJ1-2
v_gene: TRBV3-1/TRBV3-2
CDR3aa: CASSHGRTRTF
CDR3nt: TGTGCCAGCAGCCACGGACGGACTCGCACCTTC

abundance: .
d_gene: TRBD2
j_gene: TRBJ2-3
v_gene: TRBV5-1
CDR3aa: CASAGMTSGGTSTDTQYF
CDR3nt: TGCGCCAGCGCCGGGATGACTAGCGGGGGCACTAGCACAGATACGCAGTATTTT

abundance: once
d_gene: .
j_gene: TRBJ2-2
v_gene: TRBV5-1
CDR3aa: CASSLATPPNTGELFF
CDR3nt: TGCGCCAGCAGCTTGGCCACACCACCGAACACCGGGGAGCTGTTTTTT

abundance: .
d_gene: .
j_gene: TRBJ1-2
v_gene: TRBV9
CDR3aa: CASSAGDSEYGYTF
CDR3nt: TGTGCCAGCAGCGCGGGGGATTCGGAGTATGGCTACACCTTC

abundance: .
d_gene: TRBD1
j_gene: TRBJ1-5
v_gene: TRBV4-2
CDR3aa: CASSQEDGPGGIAQPQHF
CDR3nt: TGTGCCAGCAGCCAAGAGGACGGTCCAGGGGGCATCGCTCAGCCCCAGCATTTT

abundance: few
d_gene: TRBD2
j_gene: TRBJ2-3
v_gene: TRBV5-6
CDR3aa: CASSSTGTSRTDTQYF
CDR3nt: TGTGCCAGCAGCTCCACCGGGACTAGTCGAACAGATACGCAGTATTTT

abundance: .
d_gene: .
j_gene: TRBJ1-1
v_gene: TRBV9
CDR3aa: CASSPPGAGTEAFF
CDR3nt: TGTGCCAGCAGCCCTCCTGGAGCAGGGACTGAAGCTTTCTTT

abundance: once
d_gene: TRBD2
j_gene: TRBJ2-5
v_gene: TRBV3-1/TRBV3-2
CDR3aa: CASSQDRWERGNPRAQYF
CDR3nt: TGTGCCAGCAGCCAAGATCGGTGGGAGCGGGGCAACCCAAGGGCCCAGTACTTC

abundance: .
d_gene: TRBD2
j_gene: TRBJ2-3
v_gene: TRBV5-6
CDR3aa: CASSLRTSGTSTDTQYF
CDR3nt: TGTGCCAGCAGCTTGCGGACTAGCGGGACTAGCACAGATACGCAGTATTTT

abundance: once
d_gene: .
j_gene: TRBJ2-5
v_gene: TRBV2
CDR3aa: CASTPEGETQYF
CDR3nt: TGTGCCAGCACGCCGGAGGGAGAGACCCAGTACTTC

abundance: .
d_gene: TRBD1
j_gene: TRBJ1-2
v_gene: TRBV29-1
CDR3aa: CSVATGTGILANYGYTF
CDR3nt: TGCAGCGTCGCAACCGGGACAGGGATCTTAGCTAACTATGGCTACACCTTC

abundance: .
d_gene: TRBD1
j_gene: TRBJ2-7
v_gene: TRBV27
CDR3aa: CASSSRRTGVRREQYF
CDR3nt: TGTGCCAGCAGTTCGAGAAGGACAGGGGTACGGCGCGAGCAGTACTTC

abundance: .
d_gene: .
j_gene: TRBJ1-2
v_gene: TRBV28
CDR3aa: CASISTGEGYTF
CDR3nt: TGTGCCAGCATTTCTACGGGGGAAGGCTACACCTTC

abundance: .
d_gene: .
j_gene: TRBJ1-1
v_gene: TRBV5-1
CDR3aa: CASSYRGYTEAFF
CDR3nt: TGCGCCAGCAGCTACCGGGGGTACACTGAAGCTTTCTTT

abundance: .
d_gene: TRBD1
j_gene: TRBJ1-2
v_gene: TRBV7-3
CDR3aa: CASSPTGNYGYTF
CDR3nt: TGTGCCAGCAGCCCGACAGGGAACTATGGCTACACCTTC

abundance: .
d_gene: TRBD1
j_gene: TRBJ1-5
v_gene: TRBV29-1
CDR3aa: CSARTGTNQPQHF
CDR3nt: TGCAGCGCACGGACAGGAACGAATCAGCCCCAGCATTTT

abundance: .
d_gene: .
j_gene: TRBJ1-4
v_gene: TRBV6-5
CDR3aa: CASKGGANEKLFF
CDR3nt: TGTGCCAGCAAGGGGGGGGCTAATGAAAAACTGTTTTTT

abundance: .
d_gene: TRBD1
j_gene: TRBJ2-7
v_gene: TRBV5-1
CDR3aa: CASSLATGGRVGSYEQYF
CDR3nt: TGCGCCAGCAGCTTGGCCACAGGGGGCCGGGTCGGGTCCTACGAGCAGTACTTC

abundance: .
d_gene: .
j_gene: TRBJ1-1
v_gene: TRBV5-8
CDR3aa: CASSLVPPDTEAFF
CDR3nt: TGTGCCAGCAGCTTGGTACCTCCGGACACTGAAGCTTTCTTT

abundance: few
d_gene: TRBD1
j_gene: TRBJ1-5
v_gene: TRBV5-1
CDR3aa: CASRIDLGQSQPQHF
CDR3nt: TGCGCCAGCAGAATCGACCTGGGACAGAGTCAGCCCCAGCATTTT

abundance: .
d_gene: TRBD1
j_gene: TRBJ1-2
v_gene: TRBV5-5
CDR3aa: CASSLTGVGYTF
CDR3nt: TGTGCCAGCAGCTTGACAGGGGTTGGCTACACCTTC

abundance: .
d_gene: TRBD1
j_gene: TRBJ1-1
v_gene: TRBV30
CDR3aa: CAWSDRDRDTEAFF
CDR3nt: TGTGCCTGGAGTGACCGGGACAGGGACACTGAAGCTTTCTTT

abundance: few
d_gene: TRBD1
j_gene: TRBJ1-2
v_gene: TRBV7-2
CDR3aa: CASIGGQGDGYTF
CDR3nt: TGTGCCAGCATCGGGGGACAGGGGGACGGCTACACCTTC

abundance: .
d_gene: .
j_gene: TRBJ2-6
v_gene: TRBV21-1
CDR3aa: CASIDPTLAGANVLTF
CDR3nt: TGTGCCAGCATCGACCCGACATTAGCTGGGGCCAACGTCCTGACTTTC

abundance: .
d_gene: .
j_gene: TRBJ1-4
v_gene: TRBV19
CDR3aa: CASSFTGISNEKLFF
CDR3nt: TGTGCCAGTAGTTTCACAGGGATTTCTAATGAAAAACTGTTTTTT

abundance: .
d_gene: .
j_gene: TRBJ1-1
v_gene: TRBV5-4
CDR3aa: CASSLGTQNTEAFF
CDR3nt: TGTGCCAGCAGCTTGGGGACACAGAACACTGAAGCTTTCTTT

abundance: .
d_gene: .
j_gene: TRBJ2-1
v_gene: TRBV10-2
CDR3aa: CASRGREVDEQFF
CDR3nt: TGCGCCAGCAGAGGCAGGGAGGTCGATGAGCAGTTCTTC

abundance: few
d_gene: TRBD1
j_gene: TRBJ1-5
v_gene: TRBV5-1
CDR3aa: CASSLTAGTGVQPQHF
CDR3nt: TGCGCCAGCAGCCTCACAGCCGGGACAGGGGTTCAGCCCCAGCATTTT

abundance: .
d_gene: TRBD1
j_gene: TRBJ1-5
v_gene: TRBV18
CDR3aa: CASSPVAGGTSNQPQHF
CDR3nt: TGTGCCAGCTCACCAGTGGCAGGGGGGACAAGCAATCAGCCCCAGCATTTT

abundance: .
d_gene: .
j_gene: TRBJ1-1
v_gene: TRBV30
CDR3aa: CAWSPQINPTEAFF
CDR3nt: TGTGCCTGGAGTCCACAAATCAACCCCACTGAAGCTTTCTTT

abundance: once
d_gene: .
j_gene: TRBJ2-3
v_gene: TRBV7-2
CDR3aa: CASSLVTGADTQYF
CDR3nt: TGTGCCAGCAGCTTAGTGACAGGTGCAGATACGCAGTATTTT

abundance: .
d_gene: TRBD1
j_gene: TRBJ1-4
v_gene: TRBV5-1
CDR3aa: CASSLASGGDGLNEKLFF
CDR3nt: TGCGCCAGCAGCTTGGCCTCAGGGGGTGATGGACTTAATGAAAAACTGTTTTTT

abundance: .
d_gene: TRBD1
j_gene: TRBJ2-2
v_gene: TRBV5-1
CDR3aa: CASSRETGETGELFF
CDR3nt: TGCGCCAGCAGCCGCGAGACAGGGGAAACCGGGGAGCTGTTTTTT

abundance: .
d_gene: TRBD2
j_gene: TRBJ2-1
v_gene: TRBV7-8
CDR3aa: CASSLTYLAGALSYNEQFF
CDR3nt: TGTGCCAGCAGCTTAACTTACCTCGCGGGAGCACTCTCCTACAATGAGCAGTTCTTC

abundance: .
d_gene: TRBD1
j_gene: TRBJ1-2
v_gene: TRBV20-1
CDR3aa: CSASRTGNTGYTF
CDR3nt: TGCAGTGCTAGTCGGACAGGCAACACCGGCTACACCTTC

abundance: .
d_gene: TRBD2
j_gene: TRBJ2-1
v_gene: TRBV4-1
CDR3aa: CASSQDPLAGAGYNEQFF
CDR3nt: TGCGCCAGCAGCCAAGATCCCCTAGCGGGAGCAGGCTACAATGAGCAGTTCTTC

abundance: .
d_gene: TRBD1
j_gene: TRBJ2-2
v_gene: TRBV5-1
CDR3aa: CASSFTGENTGELFF
CDR3nt: TGCGCCAGCAGCTTCACAGGGGAGAACACCGGGGAGCTGTTTTTT

abundance: .
d_gene: .
j_gene: TRBJ1-5
v_gene: TRBV28
CDR3aa: CASSQDRTTFYSNQPQHF
CDR3nt: TGTGCCAGCAGCCAAGACAGGACAACCTTTTATAGCAATCAGCCCCAGCATTTT

abundance: few
d_gene: .
j_gene: TRBJ1-2
v_gene: TRBV30
CDR3aa: CAWYRDHGYTF
CDR3nt: TGTGCCTGGTACAGGGACCATGGCTACACCTTC

abundance: .
d_gene: .
j_gene: TRBJ1-1
v_gene: TRBV20-1
CDR3aa: CSARTAREAFF
CDR3nt: TGCAGTGCTAGAACGGCAAGGGAGGCTTTCTTT

abundance: once
d_gene: TRBD1
j_gene: TRBJ1-2
v_gene: TRBV2
CDR3aa: CATRPLGTVNYGYTF
CDR3nt: TGTGCCACCCGGCCATTAGGGACAGTTAACTATGGCTACACCTTC

abundance: .
d_gene: .
j_gene: TRBJ2-7
v_gene: TRBV10-3
CDR3aa: CAIRDREGLGYEQYF
CDR3nt: TGTGCCATCAGGGACAGGGAGGGTTTGGGCTACGAGCAGTACTTC

abundance: few
d_gene: .
j_gene: TRBJ1-5
v_gene: TRBV2
CDR3aa: CASSEAGYSNQPQHF
CDR3nt: TGTGCCAGCAGTGAGGCAGGGTATAGCAATCAGCCCCAGCATTTT

abundance: .
d_gene: TRBD2
j_gene: TRBJ2-3
v_gene: TRBV2
CDR3aa: CASSERREGLLDTQYF
CDR3nt: TGTGCCAGCAGTGAAAGGCGGGAGGGCCTTCTAGATACGCAGTATTTT

abundance: .
d_gene: .
j_gene: TRBJ2-3
v_gene: TRBV5-1
CDR3aa: CASSLEGTGTDTQYF
CDR3nt: TGCGCCAGCAGCTTGGAGGGGACTGGCACAGATACGCAGTATTTT

abundance: .
d_gene: .
j_gene: TRBJ2-2
v_gene: TRBV6-5
CDR3aa: CASRRELNTGELFF
CDR3nt: TGTGCCAGCAGGAGAGAATTGAACACCGGGGAGCTGTTTTTT

abundance: .
d_gene: TRBD1
j_gene: TRBJ2-3
v_gene: TRBV27
CDR3aa: CASSGPGQGADTQYF
CDR3nt: TGTGCCAGCAGTGGACCGGGACAGGGGGCGGATACGCAGTATTTT

abundance: once
d_gene: TRBD2
j_gene: TRBJ2-7
v_gene: TRBV5-6
CDR3aa: CASRGLGDEQYF
CDR3nt: TGTGCCAGTAGGGGACTAGGCGACGAGCAGTACTTC

abundance: .
d_gene: TRBD1
j_gene: TRBJ2-3
v_gene: TRBV10-3
CDR3aa: CAISVGDRGGTDTQYF
CDR3nt: TGTGCCATCAGTGTAGGGGACAGGGGCGGCACAGATACGCAGTATTTT

abundance: .
d_gene: .
j_gene: TRBJ1-2
v_gene: TRBV6-5
CDR3aa: CASGSGFNYGYTF
CDR3nt: TGTGCCAGCGGCTCAGGCTTTAACTATGGCTACACCTTC

abundance: .
d_gene: .
j_gene: TRBJ1-1
v_gene: TRBV27
CDR3aa: CATSPNRVNTEAFF
CDR3nt: TGTGCCACCTCACCGAACAGGGTGAACACTGAAGCTTTCTTT

abundance: .
d_gene: .
j_gene: TRBJ1-1
v_gene: TRBV7-8
CDR3aa: CASLRGRDTEAFF
CDR3nt: TGTGCCAGCCTTAGGGGTCGGGACACTGAAGCTTTCTTT

abundance: .
d_gene: TRBD1
j_gene: TRBJ1-5
v_gene: TRBV6-5
CDR3aa: CASRTTGTGNQPQHF
CDR3nt: TGTGCCAGCAGAACGACCGGGACAGGGAATCAGCCCCAGCATTTT

abundance: .
d_gene: .
j_gene: TRBJ2-7
v_gene: TRBV7-3
CDR3aa: CASSLTAGVRRDEQYF
CDR3nt: TGTGCCAGCAGCTTAACGGCAGGTGTACGACGCGACGAGCAGTACTTC

abundance: .
d_gene: .
j_gene: TRBJ2-1
v_gene: TRBV19
CDR3aa: CASSIDLLTARREQFF
CDR3nt: TGTGCCAGTAGTATAGATCTATTGACAGCCCGCCGGGAGCAGTTCTTC

abundance: once
d_gene: TRBD1
j_gene: TRBJ2-1
v_gene: TRBV7-6
CDR3aa: CASSYGQGGSSYNEQFF
CDR3nt: TGTGCCAGCAGTTACGGACAGGGTGGGAGCTCCTACAATGAGCAGTTCTTC

abundance: once
d_gene: TRBD1
j_gene: TRBJ1-1
v_gene: TRBV6-5
CDR3aa: CASSLTGDTEAFF
CDR3nt: TGTGCCAGCAGCCTCACAGGGGACACTGAAGCTTTCTTT

abundance: .
d_gene: TRBD2
j_gene: TRBJ2-3
v_gene: TRBV5-1
CDR3aa: CASSRTSGSFTDTQYF
CDR3nt: TGCGCCAGCAGTAGGACTAGCGGGAGTTTTACAGATACGCAGTATTTT